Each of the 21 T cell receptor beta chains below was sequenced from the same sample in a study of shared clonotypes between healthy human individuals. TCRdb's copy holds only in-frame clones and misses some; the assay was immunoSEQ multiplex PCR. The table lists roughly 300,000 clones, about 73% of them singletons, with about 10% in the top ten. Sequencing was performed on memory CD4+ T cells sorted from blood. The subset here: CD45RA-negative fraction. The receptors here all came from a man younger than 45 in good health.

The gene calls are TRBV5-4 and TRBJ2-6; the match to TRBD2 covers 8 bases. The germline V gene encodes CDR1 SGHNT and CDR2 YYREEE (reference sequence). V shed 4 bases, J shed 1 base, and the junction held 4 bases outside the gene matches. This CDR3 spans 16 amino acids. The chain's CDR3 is CASSQAGASGANVLTF. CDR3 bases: TGTGCCAGCAGCCAAGCGGGAGCATCTGGGGCCAACGTCCTGACTTTC. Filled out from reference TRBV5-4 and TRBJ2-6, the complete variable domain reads ETGVTQSPTHLIKTRGQQVTLRCSSQSGHNTVSWYQQALGQGPQFIFQYYREEENGRGNFPPRFSGLQFPNYSSELNVNALELDDSALYLCASSQAGASGANVLTFGAGSRLTVL.

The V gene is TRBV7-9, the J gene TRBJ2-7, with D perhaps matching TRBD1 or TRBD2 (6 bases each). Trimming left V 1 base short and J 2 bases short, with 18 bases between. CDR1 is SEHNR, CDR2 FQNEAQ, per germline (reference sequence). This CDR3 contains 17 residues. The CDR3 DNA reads TGTGCCAGCAGCTTAGGGACGGGGGCTTATTCCCCCTACGAGCAGTACTTC. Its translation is CASSLGTGAYSPYEQYF.

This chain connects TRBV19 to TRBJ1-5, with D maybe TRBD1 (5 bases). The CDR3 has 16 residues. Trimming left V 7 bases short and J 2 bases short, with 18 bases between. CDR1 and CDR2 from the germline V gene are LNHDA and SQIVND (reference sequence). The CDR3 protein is CASKDGVGRGNQPQHF. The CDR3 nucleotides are TGTGCCAGTAAAGACGGCGTCGGCAGGGGCAATCAGCCCCAGCATTTT.

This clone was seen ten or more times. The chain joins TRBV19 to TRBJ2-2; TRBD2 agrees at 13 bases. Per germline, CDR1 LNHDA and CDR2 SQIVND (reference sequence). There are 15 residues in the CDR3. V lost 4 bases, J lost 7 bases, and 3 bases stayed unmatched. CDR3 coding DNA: TGTGCCAGTAGTAGGACTAGCGGGAGCGTCGGGGAGCTGTTTTTT. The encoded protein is CASSRTSGSVGELFF. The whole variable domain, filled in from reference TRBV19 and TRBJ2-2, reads DGGITQSPKYLFRKEGQNVTLSCEQNLNHDAMYWYRQDPGQGLRLIYYSQIVNDFQKGDIAEGYSVSREKKESFPLTVTSAQKNPTAFYLCASSRTSGSVGELFFGEGSRLTVL.

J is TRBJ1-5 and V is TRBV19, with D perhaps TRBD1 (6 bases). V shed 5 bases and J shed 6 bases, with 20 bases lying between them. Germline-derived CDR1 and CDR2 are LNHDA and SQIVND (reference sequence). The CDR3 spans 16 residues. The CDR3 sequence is CASSLLRQVASQPQHF. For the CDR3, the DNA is TGTGCCAGTAGTCTCCTTCGACAGGTCGCTAGTCAGCCCCAGCATTTT. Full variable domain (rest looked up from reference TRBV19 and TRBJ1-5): DGGITQSPKYLFRKEGQNVTLSCEQNLNHDAMYWYRQDPGQGLRLIYYSQIVNDFQKGDIAEGYSVSREKKESFPLTVTSAQKNPTAFYLCASSLLRQVASQPQHFGDGTRLSIL.

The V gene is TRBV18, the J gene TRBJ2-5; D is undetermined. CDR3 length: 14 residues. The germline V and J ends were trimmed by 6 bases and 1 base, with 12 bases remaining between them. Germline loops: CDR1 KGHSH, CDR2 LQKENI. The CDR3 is CASSLQKTQETQYF. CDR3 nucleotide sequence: TGTGCCAGCTCCCTACAGAAGACCCAAGAGACCCAGTACTTC.

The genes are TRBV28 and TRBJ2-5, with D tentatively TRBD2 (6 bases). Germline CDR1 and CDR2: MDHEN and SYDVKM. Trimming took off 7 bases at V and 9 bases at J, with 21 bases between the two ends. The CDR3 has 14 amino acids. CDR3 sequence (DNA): TGTGCCAGCACCACCGGGAGCCGAAAGTTTTCCCAGTACTTC. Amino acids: CASTTGSRKFSQYF.

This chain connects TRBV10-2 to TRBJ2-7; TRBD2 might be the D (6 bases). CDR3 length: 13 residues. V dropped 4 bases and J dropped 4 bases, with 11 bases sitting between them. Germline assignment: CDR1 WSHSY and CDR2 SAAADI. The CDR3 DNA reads TGCGCCAGCAGTGGGGGGGACGAGTACGAGCAGTACTTC. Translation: CASSGGDEYEQYF.

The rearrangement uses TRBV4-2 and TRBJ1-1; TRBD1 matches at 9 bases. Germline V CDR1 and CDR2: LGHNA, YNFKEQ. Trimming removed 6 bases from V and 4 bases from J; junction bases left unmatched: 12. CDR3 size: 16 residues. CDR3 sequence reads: CASRQTVQGASTEAFF. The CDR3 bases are TGTGCCAGCAGACAAACCGTACAGGGGGCGTCCACTGAAGCTTTCTTT.

DNA for the CDR3: TGTGCCAGCAGTGAAACAGGGACTGCCTACGAGCAGTACTTC. Translated: CASSETGTAYEQYF. The chain joins TRBV25-1 to TRBJ2-7; the D gene could be TRBD1 or TRBD2 (6 bases each). In germline, CDR1 is MGHDK, CDR2 SYGVNS. This CDR3 comprises 14 residues. V was clipped by 2 bases and J by 2 bases, with 10 bases between them.

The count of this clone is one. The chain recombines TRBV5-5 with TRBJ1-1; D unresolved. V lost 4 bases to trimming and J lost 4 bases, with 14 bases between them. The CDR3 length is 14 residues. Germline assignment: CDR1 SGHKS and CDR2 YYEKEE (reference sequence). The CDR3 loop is CASSRGGIGTEAFF. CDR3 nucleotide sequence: TGTGCCAGCAGCCGTGGTGGGATAGGCACTGAAGCTTTCTTT.

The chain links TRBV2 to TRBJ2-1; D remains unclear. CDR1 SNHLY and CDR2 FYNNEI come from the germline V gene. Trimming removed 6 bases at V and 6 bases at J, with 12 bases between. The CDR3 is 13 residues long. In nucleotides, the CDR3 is TGTGCCAGCAGCGGGTCCGCCGGCAATGAGCAGTTCTTC. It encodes CASSGSAGNEQFF.

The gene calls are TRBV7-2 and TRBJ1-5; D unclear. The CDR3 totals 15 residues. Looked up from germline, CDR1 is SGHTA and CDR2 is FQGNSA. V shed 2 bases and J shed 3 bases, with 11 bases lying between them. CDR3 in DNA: TGTGCCAGCAGCTTACGGTGGCAGGTCAATCAGCCCCAGCATTTT. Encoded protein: CASSLRWQVNQPQHF.

The CDR3: CASSGDRGLGNTIYF. The CDR3 nucleotides are TGTGCCAGCAGTGGGGACAGGGGTCTGGGAAACACCATATATTTT. This sequence joins TRBV6-1 and TRBJ1-3, with TRBD1 matching 10 bases. This CDR3 has 15 residues. Germline loops: CDR1 MNHNS, CDR2 SASEGT. J lost 4 bases, V lost 4 bases, and 4 bases had no gene match.

The CDR3 spells CVPVLGEQYF. CDR3 nucleotides: TGTGTCCCCGTCTTGGGCGAGCAGTACTTC. J is TRBJ2-7 and V is TRBV6-1; D uncertain. Germline V gene lookup returns CDR1 MNHNS and CDR2 SASEGT. This CDR3 has 10 residues.

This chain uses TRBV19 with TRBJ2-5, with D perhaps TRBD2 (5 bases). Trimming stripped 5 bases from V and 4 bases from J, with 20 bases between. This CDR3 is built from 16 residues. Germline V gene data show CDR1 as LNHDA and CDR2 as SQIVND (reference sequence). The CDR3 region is CASSPGRLARRETQYF. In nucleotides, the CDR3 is TGTGCCAGTAGTCCCGGTAGGCTAGCTCGTCGAGAGACCCAGTACTTC. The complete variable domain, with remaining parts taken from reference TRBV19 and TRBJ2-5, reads DGGITQSPKYLFRKEGQNVTLSCEQNLNHDAMYWYRQDPGQGLRLIYYSQIVNDFQKGDIAEGYSVSREKKESFPLTVTSAQKNPTAFYLCASSPGRLARRETQYFGPGTRLLVL.

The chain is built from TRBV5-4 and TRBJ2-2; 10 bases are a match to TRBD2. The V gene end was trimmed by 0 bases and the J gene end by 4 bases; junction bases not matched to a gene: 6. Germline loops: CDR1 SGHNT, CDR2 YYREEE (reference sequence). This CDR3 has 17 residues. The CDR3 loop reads CASSLAPPSGSTGELFF. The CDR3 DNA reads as TGTGCCAGCAGCTTGGCCCCTCCTAGCGGGAGCACCGGGGAGCTGTTTTTT.

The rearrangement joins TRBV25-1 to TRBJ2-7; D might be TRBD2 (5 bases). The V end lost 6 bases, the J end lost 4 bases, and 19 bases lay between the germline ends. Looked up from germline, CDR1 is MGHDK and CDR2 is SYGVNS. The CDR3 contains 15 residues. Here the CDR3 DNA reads TGTGCCAGCAGCGCTTGGAGGAGCACCCCATACGAGCAGTACTTC. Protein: CASSAWRSTPYEQYF.

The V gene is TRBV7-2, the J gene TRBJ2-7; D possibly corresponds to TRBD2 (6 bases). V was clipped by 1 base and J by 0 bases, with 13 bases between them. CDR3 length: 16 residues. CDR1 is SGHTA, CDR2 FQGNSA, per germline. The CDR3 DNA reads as TGTGCCAGCAGCTTAGAGGTAGCGGTAAGCTCCTACGAGCAGTACTTC. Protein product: CASSLEVAVSSYEQYF.

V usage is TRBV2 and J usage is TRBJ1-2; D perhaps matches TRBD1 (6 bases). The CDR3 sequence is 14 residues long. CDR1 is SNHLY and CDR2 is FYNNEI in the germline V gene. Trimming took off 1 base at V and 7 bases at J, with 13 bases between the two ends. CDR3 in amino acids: CASSEEAGVSGYTF. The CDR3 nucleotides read TGTGCCAGCAGTGAAGAGGCAGGGGTCTCTGGCTACACCTTC.

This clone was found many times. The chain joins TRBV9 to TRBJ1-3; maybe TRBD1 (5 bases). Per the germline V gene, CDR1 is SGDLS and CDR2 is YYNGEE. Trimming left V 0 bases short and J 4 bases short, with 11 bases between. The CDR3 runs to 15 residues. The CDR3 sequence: CASSVGQGKGNTIYF. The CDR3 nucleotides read TGTGCCAGCAGCGTAGGTCAGGGTAAGGGAAACACCATATATTTT.